Listed here is a single TCR beta chain. This sample is drawn from a study of control samples from healthy donors and cancer patients. Germline V gene data show CDR1 as SGHRS and CDR2 as YFSETQ. V lost 0 bases, J lost 4 bases, and 5 bases stayed unmatched. The CDR3 is 16 residues long. Assay used: immunoSEQ multiplex PCR; TCRdb lists only in-frame clones, some missing. The table includes 120,000 to 150,000 clones, about 85% detected once. Material for sequencing was blood. The chain links TRBV5-1 to TRBJ2-2; 8 positions match TRBD1. The TCR was taken from a woman aged 30 to 39 in good health. CDR3 protein: CASSLESGGITGELFF. CDR3 coding DNA: TGCGCCAGCAGCTTGGAATCAGGGGGCATCACCGGGGAGCTGTTTTTT.